The present T cell receptor (beta chain) was sequenced within a study of beta chain features in type 1 diabetes. Study-level background: There were some 98 million sorted cells examined across all samples. Study-level results: Naive, central memory and Treg TCRB repertoires seemed to resemble each other more closely in patients than they did in healthy donors. Across all four CD4+ subsets, people with type 1 diabetes showed modestly shorter TCRB CDR3s. When VDJ junctions were examined, type 1 diabetes patients showed fewer insertions and more deletions.

Stem cell-like memory, regulatory, central memory and naive CD4+ cells were sorted via CD45RO/CCR7/CD25/CD127/CD95/CD27. TCRB transcripts that were expressed got sequenced, as all of the isolated RNA had been reverse transcribed. Sequenced by immunoSEQ multiplex PCR; TCRdb stores in-frame clones only, minus some. The top ten hold approximately 0.022% of the sample, which has approximately 730,000 clones, around an eighth seen once. The V end was cut by 6 bases, the J end by 4 bases, with 16 bases between. This CDR3 contains 15 residues. The germline V gene encodes CDR1 MDHEN and CDR2 SYDVKM. On this clone: Antigen specificity is unknown.

The chain employs TRBV28 and TRBJ2-1; a possible D gene is TRBD2 (6 bases). The sample was naive CD4+ T cells from blood. The clonotype originates from a man aged 18 to 29 with type 1 diabetes. As DNA, the CDR3 is TGTGCCAGCAGCTTAGCGGTCCCACCATACAATGAGCAGTTCTTC. It encodes CASSLAVPPYNEQFF. Variable domain in full (rest from reference TRBV28 and TRBJ2-1): DVKVTQSSRYLVKRTGEKVFLECVQDMDHENMFWYRQDPGLGLRLIYFSYDVKMKEKGDIPEGYSVSREKKERFSLILESASTNQTSMYLCASSLAVPPYNEQFFGPGTRLTVL.